This T cell receptor (beta chain) was sequenced in a study of cytomegalovirus exposure and HLA in healthy donors. Trimming pared 0 bases from V and 8 bases from J, leaving 13 bases between. Per germline, CDR1 SEHNR and CDR2 FQNEAQ (reference sequence). The CDR3 length is 15 residues. This clone was seen a single time. With 60 Vbeta and 13 Jbeta primers, the PCR was carried out. The assay was immunoSEQ multiplex PCR, and TCRdb's table has in-frame clones only and misses some. This table has 45,000 to 65,000 clones, approximately 82% appearing once. The sample was PBMCs. The genes are TRBV7-9 and TRBJ1-4; tentative D call: TRBD1 (6 bases). The source of this sequence is a woman aged 18-30 years in good health and CMV-seronegative. CDR3 bases: TGTGCCAGCAGCTTAGCACAGGGTCTGAGGGAAAAACTGTTTTTT. Protein product: CASSLAQGLREKLFF. The full variable domain, rest sourced from reference TRBV7-9 and TRBJ1-4, is DTGVSQNPRHKITKRGQNVTFRCDPISEHNRLYWYRQTLGQGPEFLTYFQNEAQLEKSRLLSDRFSAERPKGSFSTLEIQRTEQGDSAMYLCASSLAQGLREKLFFGSGTQLSVL.